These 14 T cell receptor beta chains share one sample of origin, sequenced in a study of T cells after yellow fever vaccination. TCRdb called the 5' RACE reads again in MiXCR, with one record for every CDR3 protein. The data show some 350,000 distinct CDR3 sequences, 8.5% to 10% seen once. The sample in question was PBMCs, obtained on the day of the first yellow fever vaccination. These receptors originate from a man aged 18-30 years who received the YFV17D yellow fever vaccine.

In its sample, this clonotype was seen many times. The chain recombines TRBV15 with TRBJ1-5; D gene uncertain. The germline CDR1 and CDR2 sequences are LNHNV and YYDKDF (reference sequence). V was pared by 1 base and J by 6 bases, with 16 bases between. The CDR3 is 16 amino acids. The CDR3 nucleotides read TGTGCCACCAGCAGAGGGTATATCTTCGAGGGTCAGCCCCAGCATTTT. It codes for CATSRGYIFEGQPQHF. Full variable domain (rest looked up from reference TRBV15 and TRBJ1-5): DAMVIQNPRYQVTQFGKPVTLSCSQTLNHNVMYWYQQKSSQAPKLLFHYYDKDFNNEADTPDNFQSRRPNTSFCFLDIRSPGLGDTAMYLCATSRGYIFEGQPQHFGDGTRLSIL.

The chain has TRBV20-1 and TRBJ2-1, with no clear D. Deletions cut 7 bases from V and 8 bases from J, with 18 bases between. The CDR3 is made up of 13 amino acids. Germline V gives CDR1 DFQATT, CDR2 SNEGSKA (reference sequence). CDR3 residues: CSVPSSYEHEQFF. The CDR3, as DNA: TGCAGTGTCCCAAGCTCGTACGAGCATGAGCAGTTCTTC.

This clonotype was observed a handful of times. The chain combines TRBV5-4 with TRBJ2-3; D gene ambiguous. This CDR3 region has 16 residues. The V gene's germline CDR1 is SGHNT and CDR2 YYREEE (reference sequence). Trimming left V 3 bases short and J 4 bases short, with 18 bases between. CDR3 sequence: CASSSPGSDTADTQYF. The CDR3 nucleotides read TGTGCCAGCAGCTCCCCCGGGTCGGATACCGCAGATACGCAGTATTTT.

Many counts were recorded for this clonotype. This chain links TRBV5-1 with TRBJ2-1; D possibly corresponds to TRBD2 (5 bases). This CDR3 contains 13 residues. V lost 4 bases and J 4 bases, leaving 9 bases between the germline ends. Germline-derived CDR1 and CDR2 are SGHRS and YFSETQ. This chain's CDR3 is CASSGRAYNEQFF. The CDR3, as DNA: TGCGCCAGCAGCGGGCGGGCGTACAATGAGCAGTTCTTC.

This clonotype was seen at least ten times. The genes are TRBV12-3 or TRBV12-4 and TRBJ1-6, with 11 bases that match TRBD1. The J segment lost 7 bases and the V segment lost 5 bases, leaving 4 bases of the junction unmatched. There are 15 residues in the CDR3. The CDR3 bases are TGTGCCAGCAGTCTCGGACAGGGGGCGAATTCACCCCTCCACTTT. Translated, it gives CASSLGQGANSPLHF.

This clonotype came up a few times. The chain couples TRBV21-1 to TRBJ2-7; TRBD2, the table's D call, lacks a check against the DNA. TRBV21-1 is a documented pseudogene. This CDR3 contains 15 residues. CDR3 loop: CASTHRTSAYYEQYF. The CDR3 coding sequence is TGTGCCAGCACACACAGGACTAGCGCTTACTACGAGCAGTACTTC.

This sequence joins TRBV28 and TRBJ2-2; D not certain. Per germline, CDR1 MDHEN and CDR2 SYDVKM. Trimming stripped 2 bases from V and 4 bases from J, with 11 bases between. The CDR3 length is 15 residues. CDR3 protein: CASSLRKVTTGELFF. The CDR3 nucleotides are TGTGCCAGCAGTTTACGTAAAGTGACCACCGGGGAGCTGTTTTTT. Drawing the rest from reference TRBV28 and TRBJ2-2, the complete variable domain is DVKVTQSSRYLVKRTGEKVFLECVQDMDHENMFWYRQDPGLGLRLIYFSYDVKMKEKGDIPEGYSVSREKKERFSLILESASTNQTSMYLCASSLRKVTTGELFFGEGSRLTVL.

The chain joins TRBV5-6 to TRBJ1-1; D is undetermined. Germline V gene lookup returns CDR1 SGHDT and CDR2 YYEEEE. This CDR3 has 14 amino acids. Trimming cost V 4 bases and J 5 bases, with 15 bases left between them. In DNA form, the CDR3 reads TGTGCCAGCAGCCTGCTAGAACGGGGTACTGAAGCTTTCTTT. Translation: CASSLLERGTEAFF.

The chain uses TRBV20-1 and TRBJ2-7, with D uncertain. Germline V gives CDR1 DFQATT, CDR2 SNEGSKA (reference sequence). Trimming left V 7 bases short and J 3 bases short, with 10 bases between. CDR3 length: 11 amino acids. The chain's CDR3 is CSVLGGYEQYF. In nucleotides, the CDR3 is TGCAGTGTACTGGGCGGCTACGAGCAGTACTTC.

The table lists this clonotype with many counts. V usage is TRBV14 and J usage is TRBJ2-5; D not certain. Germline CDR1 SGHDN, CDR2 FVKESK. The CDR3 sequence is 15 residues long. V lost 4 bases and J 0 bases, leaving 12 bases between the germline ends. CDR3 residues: CASSLPTAYQETQYF. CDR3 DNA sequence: TGTGCCAGCAGCCTTCCAACAGCGTACCAAGAGACCCAGTACTTC.

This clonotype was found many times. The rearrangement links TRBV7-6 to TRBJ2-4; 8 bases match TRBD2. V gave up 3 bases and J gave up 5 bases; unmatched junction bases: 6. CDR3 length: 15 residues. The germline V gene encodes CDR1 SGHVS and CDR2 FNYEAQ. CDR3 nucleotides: TGTGCCAGCAGCTTGGCGGGGGGCGCTCAAAACATTCAGTACTTC. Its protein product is CASSLAGGAQNIQYF.

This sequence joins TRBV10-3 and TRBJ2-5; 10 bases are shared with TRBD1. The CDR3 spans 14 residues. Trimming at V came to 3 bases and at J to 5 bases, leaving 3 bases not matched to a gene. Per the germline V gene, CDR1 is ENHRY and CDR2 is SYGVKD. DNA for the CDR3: TGTGCCATCAGTGACGGGACAGGGGCCGAGACCCAGTACTTC. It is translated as CAISDGTGAETQYF.

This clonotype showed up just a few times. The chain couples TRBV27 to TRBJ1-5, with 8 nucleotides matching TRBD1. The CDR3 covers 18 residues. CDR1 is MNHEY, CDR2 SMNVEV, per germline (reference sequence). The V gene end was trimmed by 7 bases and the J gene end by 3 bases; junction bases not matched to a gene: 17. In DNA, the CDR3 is TGTGCCAGCAAGAGGCTAGGAGGGCAGGGGGCCGTCAATCAGCCCCAGCATTTT. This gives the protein CASKRLGGQGAVNQPQHF.

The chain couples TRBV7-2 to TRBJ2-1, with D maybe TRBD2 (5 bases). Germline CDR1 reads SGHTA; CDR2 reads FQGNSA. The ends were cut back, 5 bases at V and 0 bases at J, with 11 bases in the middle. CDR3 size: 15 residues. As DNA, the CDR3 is TGTGCCAGCAGCCGGGATCGAACCTCCTACAATGAGCAGTTCTTC. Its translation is CASSRDRTSYNEQFF.